This TCR beta chain is drawn from a study of Ad26.COV2.S vaccination and SARS-CoV-2 variants. About the research overall: Into the muscle, Ad26.COV2.S was dosed once or twice, 56 days apart. Study-wide results and caveats: Individuals receiving vaccine had higher spike-specific TCR breadth than placebo recipients did. Spike-specific CD8+ and CD4+ T cell responses reportedly showed substantial breadth after vaccination. Breadth and depth estimates from TCRs may understate total T cell responses.

Sequenced by immunoSEQ multiplex PCR; TCRdb stores in-frame clones only, minus some. The top ten clones hold more than 1.5% of a sample with some 340,000 clones, about 86% of them seen once. This CDR3 is 13 amino acids long. The V and J ends lost 2 bases and 5 bases, in that order; junction bases with no gene match: 2. Germline V gene lookup returns CDR1 SGHRS and CDR2 YFSETQ. About this clone: Its antigen remains unidentified.

The treatment here: over 15 received Ad26.COV2.S at low or high dose, single or two shots; about 5 received placebo; per-sample allocation not given. Collection of samples fell on day 63 after the first vaccine or placebo injection. The clonotype comes from a person aged 18 to 59 who received the Ad26.COV2.S COVID-19 vaccine or a placebo. This specimen consisted of peripheral blood, obtained in a trial of Ad26.COV2.S vaccine versus placebo. This chain connects TRBV5-1 to TRBJ2-3, with TRBD1 identical over 7 bases. The CDR3 is CASSFGTEDTQYF. The CDR3 bases are TGCGCCAGCAGCTTCGGGACAGAAGATACGCAGTATTTT.